Described below is a single TCR beta chain sequence and its context. Its binding antigen is unknown. No much larger clone exists at a distance of one base, and base qualities are not known. Libraries were made using the immunoSEQ multiplex PCR assay. A mixture of 60 forward primers for TCR Vbeta segments and 13 reverse primers for TCR Jbeta segments was used in the multiplex PCR. The CDR3 region of rearranged TCR beta genes was amplified from genomic DNA by a multiplex PCR assay. On the Illumina HiSeq System, the amplified TCR beta libraries were sequenced as 87-base-pair reads. The authors' pipeline ran thus. Across the roughly 700 repertoires, a later analysis counted some 81 million unique TCR beta chains, 9.5 million to 12 million of which were shared by at least two donors. Raw reads were error-corrected and collapsed into unique sequences with a nearest-neighbor algorithm that merged closely related sequences to remove PCR and sequencing errors. To assign V, D and J gene segments, CDR3 sequences were aligned to IMGT reference sequences. Each retained sequence needed at least a six-nucleotide match to both a V gene segment and a J gene segment. Rearrangements were classified as productive when the CDR3 lacked stop codons and remained in frame with V and J, and all other rearrangements were classified as non-productive. CDR3 was defined according to IMGT convention as the region running from the second conserved V-encoded cysteine to the conserved J-encoded phenylalanine. Sequences without an unambiguous match to a single V gene segment were excluded from the earlier analysis of 587 of the donors. An earlier analysis of 587 of the donors called V segments functional above 56.7% productive rearrangements and segregating when the between-donor standard deviation exceeded 5%. A statistical classification framework was built to diagnose cytomegalovirus status from the catalog of TCR beta chain sequences. In a later analysis, TCR nucleotide sequences were compared against IMGT/GENE-DB human TR gene sequences so that V and J genes could be assigned. The TCRdist pipeline was used in a later analysis to assign CDR3 sequences and most-parsimonious VDJ recombination scenarios. In a later analysis, every TCR beta chain was defined by the combination of its CDR3 amino acid sequence and its V-gene family, and reads without a unique V-gene family were dropped. To address suspected cross-contamination and a sequencing artifact, a later analysis removed 450 to 700 highly shared, low-generation-probability nucleotide sequences. A later analysis calculated a clonal expansion index for each public chain from normalized within-repertoire ranks of inferred template counts. Generation probabilities in a later analysis came from a VDJ recombination model fitted to out-of-frame rearrangements, and those results were checked against IGoR. A later analysis scored TCR-TCR, TCR-HLA and TCR-CMV co-occurrence with hypergeometric tests, applying a repertoire-size bias correction to TCR pairs. In a later analysis, false discovery rates were estimated by permuting HLA or CMV assignments 20 times. In a later analysis, co-occurring TCRs were grouped using DBSCAN, with TCRdist sequence similarity added in when clustering inside HLA-allele-positive subsets. Repertoires with fewer than 30,000 or more than 120,000 public chains were left out of co-occurrence clustering, as were four to six repertoires with anomalous nucleotide sharing. Imported from immuneACCESS, the table was reduced by TCRdb to in-frame sequences with V and J called. These copies leave out some clones; in studies compared against another copy, an unresolved V gene accounts for under half, and the cause of the remainder is not known. The V and J calls and clone size were taken over from that table, and D and trimming were inferred from the DNA. Counted in this sample were around 140,000 clones; roughly three quarters of them appeared once. The ten largest clones add up to 1.1% to 1.5% of the sample.

This sample is part of a study of cytomegalovirus exposure and HLA in healthy donors (dated by TCRdb to 2016 to 2017). At the level of the whole study: According to an earlier analysis of a few hundred of the donors, roughly 180 million T cells yielded 117 million unique TCR beta sequences and 276 Gb of sequence data. An early release covering roughly 580 HLA-typed donors comprised about 300 gigabases of sequencing data and approximately 85 million unique TCR sequences. Of the 300 to 500 genotyped donors, 80% to 90% were placed in the genetic ancestry cluster associated with self-reported Caucasian donors. The aim of the study was to test whether cataloging public T cell receptors could identify signatures of past pathogen exposure. The study used immunosequencing to profile the T cell repertoires of approximately 630 subjects and linked those repertoires to cytomegalovirus serostatus. Besides the first cohort of around 700 subjects, a separate validation cohort made up of over a hundred different subjects was used. The study combined high-throughput TCR immunosequencing, statistical association of individual TCRs with disease status, and machine learning to predict cytomegalovirus infection status. In a later analysis, previously published TCR beta repertoires from 600 to 850 donors were re-analyzed and high-resolution HLA genotyping was added so that TCR occurrence patterns could be studied. In the later analysis, no new phenotypic data were used to find candidate immune exposures; instead, reliance was placed on TCR beta sequences and their occurrence across donors. To decide whether each TCR beta V gene segment behaved as functional or pseudogenic, an earlier analysis of some 540 of the donors relied on high-throughput TCR beta sequencing. Donor age, sex, ethnicity and CMV serostatus were collected together with the repertoire data. A later genetic analysis took genome-wide SNP genotypes for about 55% of the roughly 700 donors and used that subset as a discovery cohort. All discovery cohort repertoires had been generated using a single sequencing platform. HLA typing included class I and class II loci at four-digit resolution. The number of donors typed differed by locus, with about 629-640 for A, B, C, DRB1 and DQB1, around 520 for DQA1, about 610 for DPA1, and over 400 for DPB1. About five DR-DQ haplotypes were treated as single units for association and clustering because of strong linkage in the cohort. Across under 500 genotyped donors of the cohort, an average of 235,054 unique TCR beta nucleotide sequences per donor were sequenced, and roughly a sixth of those sequences were non-productive.

In total, 630 or so healthy bone marrow donors made up the cohort. At the time of sampling, all cohort members were nominally healthy, though unrecorded immune exposures were likely present. The donor tested CMV seronegative and was one of the 352 seronegative cohort members. A peripheral blood sample was collected from each donor, and TCR beta sequencing was performed on peripheral blood mononuclear cells. The Qiagen DNeasy Blood Extraction Kit was used to extract genomic DNA from the blood cell samples. The germline V gene gives CDR1 as SNHLY and CDR2 as FYNNEI. The CDR3 measures 15 amino acids from cysteine to phenylalanine. The DNA shown is the 45-base CDR3, in frame from base 1. Trimming costs V 5 bases and J 3 bases, and their ends lie 13 bases apart. Study-level results and caveats: The study gave a list of 150 to 200 TCR beta chains associated with cytomegalovirus. Cytomegalovirus status was reported to be diagnosed by the classifier with high specificity and sensitivity in both the original and validation cohorts. When HLA alleles, especially DR and DQ, strongly co-occurred, TCR associations were difficult to assign to individual alleles. In a later genetic analysis, fewer N-insertions in productive TCRs were reported among donors in an Asian-associated ancestry cluster than the approximately 710-donor mean. In a later genetic analysis, a missense DCLRE1C variant was associated with V-gene and J-gene trimming of TCR beta chains, and the association was replicated in an independent cohort. A later analysis associated about 17,000 TCR beta sequences with specific HLA alleles at a false discovery rate of 0.05. Linkage disequilibrium might explain the correlated functional status among segregating V segments, but an unknown experimental factor could not be ruled out. The authors suggested that the approach could potentially be extended to other disease states and immunological phenotypes. In an earlier analysis of around 600 of the donors, most TCR beta V segments were observed in productive rearrangements about 90% or about 30% of the time, broadly matching IMGT annotations. According to a later analysis, TCR association rates differed among HLA loci, with DRB1 alleles showing the most associated TCRs and HLA-C alleles showing the fewest. Most TCR sequences were seen in very few donors, while some public TCRs were found in many individuals. In a later analysis, HLA-associated TCR beta chains were found to be more clonally expanded and to have lower generation probabilities than equally common non-associated chains. Most CMV-associated TCR beta chains appeared to be HLA-restricted in a later analysis, and the HLA associations seemed to be driven largely by CMV exposure. Because HLA typing was unavailable for some donors at each locus, only the typed subset was used in association tests. The earlier analysis of some 560 of the donors excluded seventeen rarely observed V segments, including chromosome 9 orphons, because counts were too low. A cluster of highly shared sequence variants was judged likely to be a technical artifact of the sequencing pipeline. The cohort was sequenced for TCR beta chains only, and without alpha or paired-chain data the features that could be detected were limited. Sequencing depth was assumed to be roughly uniform across donors in the presence/absence analyses, though that assumption may not hold. A further reported finding was that TCR beta sequences accurately predicted the HLA-A and HLA-B alleles for most subjects in the first cohort. Several of the top co-occurrence clusters appeared to be linked to parvovirus B19, influenza, CMV and Epstein-Barr virus, according to a later analysis. For the cohort, immune exposure information was limited to CMV serostatus. Some IMGT-functional V segments, including TRBV6-2 and TRBV6-3, could not be distinguished by the 87-base-pair reads and were therefore excluded. In vitro tests confirmed that three of the cytomegalovirus-associated TCR beta chains recognize cytomegalovirus antigens.

This chain joins TRBV2 to TRBJ1-4, and the D gene may be TRBD1, 5 bases matching. Sequenced input: PBMCs. This TCR came from a woman aged 35 to 49 in good health and CMV-seronegative. The bases read TGTGCCAGCAGTCCTGGGGGGATTGCTAATGAAAAACTGTTTTTT. Translated, this gives CASSPGGIANEKLFF.